The 26 T cell receptor beta chains listed next were all sequenced from one sample in a study of vaccination and CD4 T cells after COVID-19. Antigen specificity for these receptors is unknown. The treatment is: roughly nine-day PBMC culture with coronavirus spike peptide pools or control peptides (ViraFEST assay). Cultured CD4+ T cell DNA was sequenced using the Oncomine TCR Beta short-read assay. TCRdb itself ran the PCR reads through MiXCR, one entry per CDR3 protein. Found here are approximately 5,000 distinct CDR3 sequences, roughly half of them singletons; the top ten hold roughly a fifth. The sample was CD4+ T cells from blood, cultured in vitro. Receptors were obtained from a human donor who had recovered from COVID-19.

This clonotype was detected only a few times. The CDR3 sequence is CASSQDRGGPSYEQYF. As DNA, the CDR3 is TGCGCCAGCAGCCAAGATCGCGGGGGGCCTTCCTACGAGCAGTACTTC. The J gene is TRBJ2-7, the V gene TRBV4-3; 8 bases are a match to TRBD2. V gave up 0 bases and J gave up 1 base; unmatched junction bases: 5. This CDR3 is 16 amino acids long. Germline-derived CDR1 and CDR2 are LGHNA and YSLEER.

V gene TRBV7-3 combines with J gene TRBJ2-3; 7 bases align to TRBD1. In germline, CDR1 is SGHTA, CDR2 FQGTGA. This CDR3 has 14 residues. Unmatched junction bases numbered 7, after V lost 4 bases and J lost 6 bases. The CDR3 region has the DNA TGTGCCAGCAGCTCACAGGGGAAGTCGGATACGCAGTATTTT. It translates to CASSSQGKSDTQYF.

This clonotype has more than one count but fewer than ten. The rearrangement joins TRBV7-9 to TRBJ1-1; D ambiguous. The V gene's germline CDR1 is SEHNR and CDR2 FQNEAQ (reference sequence). The CDR3 runs 12 residues. V dropped 2 bases and J dropped 10 bases, with 11 bases sitting between them. CDR3 DNA: TGTGCCAGCAGCTTACAAGAGTTGGGAGCTTTCTTT. The encoded protein is CASSLQELGAFF.

This chain uses TRBV12-3 or TRBV12-4 with TRBJ1-5; D is unresolved. Trimming stripped 3 bases from V and 6 bases from J, with 3 bases between. The CDR3 sequence is 11 residues long. CDR3 in amino acids: CASSLGQPQHF. The CDR3 DNA reads TGTGCCAGCAGTTTGGGTCAGCCCCAGCATTTT.

The CDR3 nucleotides are TGTGCCAGCAGTCGCGACTCTTTGGGTTATGGCTACACCTTC. As protein: CASSRDSLGYGYTF. The chain uses TRBV6-2 or TRBV6-3 and TRBJ1-2; no clear D. CDR3 length: 14 residues. The V gene's germline CDR1 is MNHEY and CDR2 SVGEGT. With 5 bases removed from V and 5 bases from J, the gap between germline ends came to 15 bases.

The J gene is TRBJ2-3, the V gene TRBV11-3; no reliable D call. This CDR3 region has 13 residues. Germline V gives CDR1 SGHNT, CDR2 YENEEA. The V gene lost 5 bases and the J gene lost 4 bases, with 10 bases spanning the gap. This CDR3 reads CASSPPSADTQYF. CDR3 sequence (DNA): TGTGCCAGCAGCCCTCCCAGCGCAGATACGCAGTATTTT.

The rearrangement joins TRBV5-8 to TRBJ1-5; the match to TRBD1 covers 9 bases. CDR1 is SGHTS and CDR2 is YDEGEE in the germline V gene. After removal of 4 bases from V and 9 bases from J, the junction contained 23 bases not matched to a gene. CDR3 length: 19 residues. CDR3 nucleotides: TGTGCCAGCAGCATTTATACTCACAGGGGGCCGAGGTTGGGACGGCCCCAGCATTTT. It is translated as CASSIYTHRGPRLGRPQHF.

The chain joins TRBV6-1 to TRBJ2-2; 9 nucleotides match TRBD1. CDR3 size: 13 residues. With 10 bases clipped from V and 7 bases from J, the junction kept 7 bases outside the gene matches. The V gene's germline CDR1 is MNHNS and CDR2 SASEGT. CDR3 loop: CAIFTGGGGELFF. The CDR3 nucleotides read TGTGCCATCTTTACAGGGGGCGGCGGGGAGCTGTTTTTT.

The gene calls are TRBV11-3 and TRBJ2-1; D remains unclear. Trimming took off 5 bases at V and 3 bases at J, with 17 bases between the two ends. This CDR3 is 16 amino acids long. Germline lookup yields CDR1 SGHNT and CDR2 YENEEA. CDR3 sequence: CASSALVAFNYNEQFF. The CDR3 DNA is TGTGCCAGCAGCGCCCTAGTAGCCTTCAACTACAATGAGCAGTTCTTC.

This clonotype was detected only a few times. The chain has TRBV6-5 and TRBJ2-3; a possible D gene is TRBD1 (6 bases). This CDR3 comprises 13 residues. V was shortened by 3 bases and J by 5 bases, with 9 bases between the two germline ends. Germline assignment: CDR1 MNHEY and CDR2 SVGAGI. The CDR3 bases are TGTGCCAGCAGTTATCTACAGGGAGATACGCAGTATTTT. Translated: CASSYLQGDTQYF.

V is TRBV19 and J is TRBJ2-2; D perhaps matches TRBD1 (6 bases). The CDR3 has 16 residues. CDR1 is LNHDA and CDR2 is SQIVND in the germline V gene (reference sequence). V shed 2 bases and J shed 7 bases, with 17 bases lying between them. The CDR3 bases are TGTGCCAGTAGTATAAGGGCCAGGGGCAGTGTCGGGGAGCTGTTTTTT. It specifies CASSIRARGSVGELFF.

The chain uses TRBV6-1 and TRBJ1-2; weak D call: TRBD1 (5 bases). CDR3 length: 14 residues. V was pared by 4 bases and J by 8 bases, with 17 bases between. The germline V gene has CDR1 MNHNS and CDR2 SASEGT. This CDR3 reads CASSGSGRFGGYTF. The CDR3 bases are TGTGCCAGCAGTGGATCGGGACGTTTTGGGGGCTACACCTTC.

DNA of the CDR3: TGTGCCAGCAGAGTTAACACTGAAGCTTTCTTT. Its protein product is CASRVNTEAFF. V gene TRBV11-3 combines with J gene TRBJ1-1; no firm D call. The germline V gene encodes CDR1 SGHNT and CDR2 YENEEA. The CDR3 covers 11 residues. V was pared by 6 bases and J by 2 bases, with 4 bases between.

By share, this clonotype counts as large. The chain couples TRBV7-9 to TRBJ2-3, with 8 bases identical to TRBD2. CDR1 SEHNR and CDR2 FQNEAQ come from the germline V gene (reference sequence). V lost 8 bases and J lost 3; bases outside the gene matches: 7. The length of the CDR3 is 14 residues. The CDR3 DNA is TGTGCCAGCGTCGGGGGGGAAGGGACAGATACGCAGTATTTT. Protein product: CASVGGEGTDTQYF.

V is TRBV7-6 and J is TRBJ2-7; TRBD2 matches 7 bases. The trim removed 2 bases at V and 6 bases at J, leaving 22 bases unmatched. CDR1 SGHVS and CDR2 FNYEAQ come from the germline V gene. This CDR3 is built from 19 residues. CDR3 bases: TGTGCCAGCAGCTTAAGCACCTTCCCTACGGAAGTGGGGGGGGGCGAGCAGTACTTC. Residues: CASSLSTFPTEVGGGEQYF. Looking up the rest from reference TRBV7-6 and TRBJ2-7 gives the full variable domain: GAGVSQSPRYKVTKRGQDVALRCDPISGHVSLYWYRQALGQGPEFLTYFNYEAQQDKSGLPNDRFSAERPEGSISTLTIQRTEQRDSAMYRCASSLSTFPTEVGGGEQYFGPGTRLTVT.

The chain recombines TRBV3-1 with TRBJ1-2, with D possibly TRBD1 on 6 matching bases. CDR1 and CDR2 from the germline V gene are LGHDT and YNNKEL (reference sequence). Trimming took off 4 bases at V and 8 bases at J, with 14 bases between the two ends. The CDR3 is made up of 13 amino acids. The CDR3 DNA reads TGTGCCAGCAGCCCCCGCGGGGGGACAGGCTACACCTTC. The encoded protein is CASSPRGGTGYTF.

This clonotype was counted a single time. The chain is built from TRBV30 and TRBJ1-2; a weak D match, TRBD1 (5 bases). With 1 base removed from V and 0 bases from J, the gap between germline ends came to 12 bases. CDR1 is GTSNPN, CDR2 SVGIG, per germline (reference sequence). This CDR3 is 15 amino acids long. The CDR3 sequence is CAWSGDGLPNYGYTF. CDR3 sequence (DNA): TGTGCCTGGAGTGGGGACGGACTTCCTAACTATGGCTACACCTTC. The entire variable domain, with the rest obtained from reference TRBV30 and TRBJ1-2, is as follows: SQTIHQWPATLVQPVGSPLSLECTVEGTSNPNLYWYRQAAGRGLQLLFYSVGIGQISSEVPQNLSASRPQDRQFILSSKKLLLSDSGFYLCAWSGDGLPNYGYTFGSGTRLTVV.

A few counts support this clonotype. The gene calls are TRBV7-9 and TRBJ2-1; 7 bases agree with TRBD1. The CDR3 contains 16 residues. CDR1 and CDR2 from the germline V gene are SEHNR and FQNEAQ (reference sequence). Unmatched junction bases numbered 11, after V lost 3 bases and J lost 6 bases. The CDR3: CASSFTTGWFTNEQFF. For the CDR3, the DNA is TGTGCCAGCAGCTTCACGACAGGGTGGTTTACCAATGAGCAGTTCTTC.

The chain is built from TRBV9 and TRBJ1-5; maybe TRBD1 (5 bases). This CDR3 has 14 amino acids. The V and J ends lost 3 bases and 5 bases respectively, with 12 bases between them. CDR1 and CDR2 (germline): SGDLS, YYNGEE. CDR3 bases: TGTGCCAGCAGCGGCGGGGGGGTCTATCAGCCCCAGCATTTT. Protein: CASSGGGVYQPQHF. Full variable domain (outside the CDR3, taken from reference TRBV9 and TRBJ1-5): DSGVTQTPKHLITATGQRVTLRCSPRSGDLSVYWYQQSLDQGLQFLIQYYNGEERAKGNILERFSAQQFPDLHSELNLSSLELGDSALYFCASSGGGVYQPQHFGDGTRLSIL.

The chain carries TRBV30 and TRBJ2-5, with a weak D call TRBD1 (6 bases). From germline, CDR1 is GTSNPN and CDR2 SVGIG (reference sequence). The CDR3 runs 12 residues. V was clipped by 2 bases and J by 4 bases, with 8 bases between them. The CDR3 nucleotides read TGTGCCTGGAGTAAGGGGGTAGAGACCCAGTACTTC. It specifies CAWSKGVETQYF.

V usage is TRBV4-1 and J usage is TRBJ1-1; D perhaps matches TRBD1 (5 bases). Germline-derived CDR1 and CDR2 are MGHRA and YSYEKL. This CDR3 comprises 17 residues. Trimming stripped 3 bases from V and 4 bases from J, with 21 bases between. CDR3 region: CASSQDRRGGRGTEAFF. CDR3 coding DNA: TGCGCCAGCAGCCAGGACCGCCGGGGGGGTAGGGGCACTGAAGCTTTCTTT.

The rearrangement joins TRBV5-1 to TRBJ2-7, with 9 bases identical to TRBD2. J gave up 4 bases and V 0 bases, and 8 bases lay outside the gene matches. The germline V gene encodes CDR1 SGHRS and CDR2 YFSETQ. There are 16 residues in the CDR3. The CDR3, as DNA: TGCGCCAGCAGCTTGGAGGCGGGAGGGCCCCGATACGAGCAGTACTTC. Translating it yields CASSLEAGGPRYEQYF.

This clonotype qualifies as large. The rearrangement uses TRBV6-2 or TRBV6-3 and TRBJ2-5, with TRBD2 matching 8 bases. V lost 7 bases, J lost 4 bases, and 5 bases stayed unmatched. Germline values: CDR1 MNHEY, CDR2 SVGEGT. The CDR3 spans 13 residues. In DNA form, the CDR3 reads TGTGCCAGCAATTCGGGGGGGCGAGAGACCCAGTACTTC. The encoded protein is CASNSGGRETQYF.

The V call is TRBV6-5, the J call TRBJ2-3; no clear D. The germline CDR1 and CDR2 sequences are MNHEY and SVGAGI. Trimming took off 4 bases at V and 2 bases at J, with 16 bases between the two ends. This CDR3 comprises 16 residues. The DNA for the CDR3 is TGTGCCAGCAGTTCCGGATGGCAAACATACACAGATACGCAGTATTTT. Encoded protein: CASSSGWQTYTDTQYF.

The V and J genes are TRBV18 and TRBJ1-1; 9 bases match TRBD1. This CDR3 has 16 residues. Germline V CDR1 and CDR2: KGHSH, LQKENI. V was pared by 0 bases and J by 6 bases, with 8 bases of the junction left unmatched. Here the CDR3 reads CASSPPLGQGMSEAFF. The CDR3, as DNA: TGTGCCAGCTCACCACCTTTAGGACAGGGGATGTCTGAAGCTTTCTTT.

This sequence joins TRBV29-1 and TRBJ2-7; possible D gene TRBD2, 6 bases. The CDR3 is 14 amino acids. Trimming shortened V by 4 bases and J by 2 bases, and 15 bases separated the two germline ends. The germline CDR1 and CDR2 sequences are SQVTM and ANQGSEA. CDR3 residues: CSVGLWRDPYEQYF. The CDR3 nucleotides read TGCAGCGTTGGATTGTGGCGGGACCCCTACGAGCAGTACTTC.